This is a list of T cell receptor beta chains from one sample in a study of CD8 T cells in Susac syndrome. TCRdb re-called the immunoSEQ multiplex PCR reads through MiXCR, storing one row per CDR3 protein. Seen here are around 46,000 distinct CDR3 sequences, around 93% observed once, and the top ten hold around 0.38%. The sample taken for sequencing was CD8+ T cells from PBMCs. All receptors come from a human donor in good health. Each CDR3 is given with its conserved first and last residue. A D gene is named only where the DNA matches it firmly. Some rows have no size entry. The others give once, few or many, or a class for an expanded clone.

D	size	V	J	DNA	CDR3
.	.	TRBV27	TRBJ2-7	TGTGCCAGCAGTTTAGGGGGCGGGGAGCTATACGAGCAGTACTTC	CASSLGGGELYEQYF
.	once	TRBV29-1	TRBJ2-7	TGCAGCGTTGAAGAGGCAGGCGAGCAGTACTTC	CSVEEAGEQYF
.	.	TRBV6-6	TRBJ1-2	TGTGCCAGCGTTTCGGGGAGCTATGGCTACACCTTC	CASVSGSYGYTF
.	once	TRBV11-2	TRBJ2-1	TGTGCCAGCAGCTTAGGGGCGGGGAGCTCCTACAATGAGCAGTTCTTC	CASSLGAGSSYNEQFF
TRBD2	.	TRBV20-1	TRBJ2-1	TGCAGTGCTTTACCTATAGCGGGAGTGGCCTACAATGAGCAGTTCTTC	CSALPIAGVAYNEQFF
TRBD2	once	TRBV6-1	TRBJ2-7	TGTGCCAGCAGTGAAGCTCTAGCGGGTAGTCACGAGCAGTACTTC	CASSEALAGSHEQYF
TRBD2	.	TRBV6-2/TRBV6-3	TRBJ2-1	TGTGCCAGCAGTTACTCGCCGGAGGGGCTAGCGGGAGGGCCGGGGGATGAGCAGTTCTTC	CASSYSPEGLAGGPGDEQFF
.	.	TRBV27	TRBJ2-1	TGTGCCAGCAGTTTCGTTCACGCGGGGTACAATGAGCAGTTCTTC	CASSFVHAGYNEQFF
TRBD2	.	TRBV10-3	TRBJ2-7	TGTGCCATCAGGGGGGACTACAGCTCCTACGAGCAGTACTTC	CAIRGDYSSYEQYF
.	.	TRBV29-1	TRBJ1-1	TGCAGCGTGATGGACAGACTTAGCGCTGAAGCTTTCTTT	CSVMDRLSAEAFF
TRBD2	.	TRBV9	TRBJ2-1	TGTGCCAGCAGCCTAGTCGGGACTAGCGGCGACAATGAGCAGTTCTTC	CASSLVGTSGDNEQFF
.	.	TRBV2	TRBJ1-5	TGTGCCAGCAGTGAAGTCCCTCAGATTAGCAATCAGCCCCAGCATTTT	CASSEVPQISNQPQHF
TRBD2	.	TRBV20-1	TRBJ2-7	TGCAGTGCTAGAGACCTAGCGGGAGGGCCCTACGAGCAGTACTTC	CSARDLAGGPYEQYF
.	.	TRBV20-1	TRBJ2-7	TGCAGTGCTCTTACGGGTGCCTCCTACGAGCAGTACTTC	CSALTGASYEQYF